This T cell receptor (beta chain) was captured by sequencing in a study of tumor-infiltrating lymphocytes in oesophageal squamous cell carcinoma. TCRdb called the PCR reads again in MiXCR, with one record for every CDR3 protein. The sample consists of 15,000 to 20,000 distinct CDR3 sequences, roughly 50% of them appearing once. The germline gives CDR1 SGHNT, CDR2 YYREEE (reference sequence). The CDR3 loop spans 14 amino acids. The sequenced sample was normal esophageal tissue next to the tumor. The chain employs TRBV5-4 and TRBJ2-1; 8 bases are a match to TRBD1. The J call is uncertain, as TRBJ2-7 better fits the DNA end. This receptor was obtained from a female donor with esophageal squamous cell carcinoma. CDR3: CASSPDRASDTQYF. The CDR3 DNA follows: TGTGCCAGCAGCCCGGACAGGGCTTCAGATACGCAGTACTTC.